This T cell receptor beta chain was observed in a study of shared clonotypes between healthy human individuals. About the study: Participating donors consisted of a couple of women and a few men aged 18 to 49.

A remark on this clone: Its antigen is unidentified.

V lost 6 bases to trimming and J lost 6 bases, with 17 bases between them. This CDR3 has 15 amino acids. The germline V gene encodes CDR1 MNHEY and CDR2 SVGAGI. Libraries were prepared by immunoSEQ multiplex PCR; TCRdb keeps only in-frame clonotypes and omits some of them. The data hold approximately 2.5 million clones, with 80% to 95% observed a single time. Overall study results and limits: Generation probabilities were higher for clonotypes shared across all four sorted-subset donors than for unshared ones.

The V call is TRBV6-5, the J call TRBJ1-4; D gene ambiguous. The sequence was collected from a man younger than 35 in good health. Some clones in this sample may be carry-over from other donors' samples. The sequenced material came from naive CD4+ T cells from PBMCs. Subset of the sample: CD45RA+ positively selected. DNA of the CDR3: TGTGCCAGCAGCCACACCTTAGGATTGGATGAAAAACTGTTTTTT. Translating it yields CASSHTLGLDEKLFF.